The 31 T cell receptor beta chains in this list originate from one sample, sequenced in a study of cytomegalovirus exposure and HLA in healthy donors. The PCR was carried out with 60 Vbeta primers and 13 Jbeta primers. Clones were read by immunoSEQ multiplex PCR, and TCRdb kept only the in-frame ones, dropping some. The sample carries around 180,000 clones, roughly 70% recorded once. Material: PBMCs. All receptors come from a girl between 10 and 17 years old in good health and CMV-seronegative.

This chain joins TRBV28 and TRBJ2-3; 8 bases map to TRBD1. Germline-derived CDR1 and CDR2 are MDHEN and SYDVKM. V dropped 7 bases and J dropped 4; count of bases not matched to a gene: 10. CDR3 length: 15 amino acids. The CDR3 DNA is TGTGCCAGCACCTATGCAGGACAGGGACCAGATACGCAGTATTTT. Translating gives CASTYAGQGPDTQYF.

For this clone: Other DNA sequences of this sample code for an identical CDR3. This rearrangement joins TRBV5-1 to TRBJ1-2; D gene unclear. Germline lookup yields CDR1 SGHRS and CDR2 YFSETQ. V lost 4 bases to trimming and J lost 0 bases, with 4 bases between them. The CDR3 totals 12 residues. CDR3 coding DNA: TGCGCCAGCAGCGACACTAACTATGGCTACACCTTC. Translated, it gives CASSDTNYGYTF.

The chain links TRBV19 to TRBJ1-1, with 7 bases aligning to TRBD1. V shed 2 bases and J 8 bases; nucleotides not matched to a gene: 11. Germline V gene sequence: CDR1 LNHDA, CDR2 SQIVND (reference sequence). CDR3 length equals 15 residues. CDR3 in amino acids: CASSITRTGSSEAFF. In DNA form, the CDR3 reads TGTGCCAGTAGTATAACTCGGACAGGTTCTTCAGAAGCTTTCTTT.

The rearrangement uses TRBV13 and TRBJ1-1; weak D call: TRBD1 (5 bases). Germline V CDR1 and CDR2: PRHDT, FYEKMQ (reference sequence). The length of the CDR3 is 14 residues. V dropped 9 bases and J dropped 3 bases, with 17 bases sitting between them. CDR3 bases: TGTGCCAGTTGGAGGGGTGGGGTCGACACTGAAGCTTTCTTT. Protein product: CASWRGGVDTEAFF.

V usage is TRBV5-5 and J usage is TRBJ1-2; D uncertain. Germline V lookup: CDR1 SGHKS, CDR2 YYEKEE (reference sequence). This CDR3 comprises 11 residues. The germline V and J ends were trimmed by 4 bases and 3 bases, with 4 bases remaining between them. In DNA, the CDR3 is TGTGCCAGCAGCCTTGACTATGGCTACACCTTC. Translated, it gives CASSLDYGYTF. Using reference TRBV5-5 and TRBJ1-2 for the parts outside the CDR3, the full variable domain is DAGVTQSPTHLIKTRGQQVTLRCSPISGHKSVSWYQQVLGQGPQFIFQYYEKEERGRGNFPDRFSARQFPNYSSELNVNALLLGDSALYLCASSLDYGYTFGSGTRLTVV.

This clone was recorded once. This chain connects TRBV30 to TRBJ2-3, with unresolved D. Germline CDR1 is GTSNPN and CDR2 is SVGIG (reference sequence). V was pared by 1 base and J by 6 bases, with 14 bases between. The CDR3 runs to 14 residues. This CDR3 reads CAWSEVDLWDTQYF. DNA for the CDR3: TGTGCCTGGAGTGAAGTAGACTTATGGGATACGCAGTATTTT.

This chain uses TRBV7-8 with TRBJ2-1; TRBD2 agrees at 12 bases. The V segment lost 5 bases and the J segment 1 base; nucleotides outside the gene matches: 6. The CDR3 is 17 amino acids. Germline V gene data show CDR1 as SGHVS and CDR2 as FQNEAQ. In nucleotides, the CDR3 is TGTGCCAGCAGCCTGACTAGCGGGGGAGTTTCCTACAATGAGCAGTTCTTC. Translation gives CASSLTSGGVSYNEQFF.

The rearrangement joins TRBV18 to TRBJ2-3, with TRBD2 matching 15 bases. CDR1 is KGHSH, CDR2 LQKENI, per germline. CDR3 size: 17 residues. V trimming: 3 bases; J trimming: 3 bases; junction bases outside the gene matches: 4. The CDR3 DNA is TGTGCCAGCTCACCCGGGACTAGCGGGGGGCCGACAGATACGCAGTATTTT. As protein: CASSPGTSGGPTDTQYF.

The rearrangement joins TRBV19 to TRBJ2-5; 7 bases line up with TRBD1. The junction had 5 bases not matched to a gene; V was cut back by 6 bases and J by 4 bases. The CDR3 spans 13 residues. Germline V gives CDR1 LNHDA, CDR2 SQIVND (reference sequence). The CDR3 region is CASSRDRLETQYF. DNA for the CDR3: TGTGCCAGTAGCAGGGACAGACTAGAGACCCAGTACTTC.

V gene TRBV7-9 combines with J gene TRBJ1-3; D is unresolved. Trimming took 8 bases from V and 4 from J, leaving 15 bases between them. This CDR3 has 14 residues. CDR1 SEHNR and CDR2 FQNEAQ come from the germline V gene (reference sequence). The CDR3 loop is CASSPAGGGNTIYF. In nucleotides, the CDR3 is TGTGCCAGCTCACCCGCAGGAGGGGGAAACACCATATATTTT.

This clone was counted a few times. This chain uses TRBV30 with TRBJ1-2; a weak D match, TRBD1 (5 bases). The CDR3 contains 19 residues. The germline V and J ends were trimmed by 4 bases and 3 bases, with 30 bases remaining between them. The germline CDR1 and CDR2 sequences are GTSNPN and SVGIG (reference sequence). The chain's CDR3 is CAWTIGNGGISGYDYGYTF. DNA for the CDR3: TGTGCCTGGACCATAGGAAACGGGGGGATTAGCGGATATGACTATGGCTACACCTTC.

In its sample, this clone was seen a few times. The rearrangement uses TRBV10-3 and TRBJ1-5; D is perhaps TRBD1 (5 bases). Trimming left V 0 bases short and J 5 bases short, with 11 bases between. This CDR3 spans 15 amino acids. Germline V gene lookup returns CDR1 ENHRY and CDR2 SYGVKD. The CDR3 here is CAISESGGRDQPQHF. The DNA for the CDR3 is TGTGCCATCAGTGAGTCGGGGGGTCGCGATCAGCCCCAGCATTTT.

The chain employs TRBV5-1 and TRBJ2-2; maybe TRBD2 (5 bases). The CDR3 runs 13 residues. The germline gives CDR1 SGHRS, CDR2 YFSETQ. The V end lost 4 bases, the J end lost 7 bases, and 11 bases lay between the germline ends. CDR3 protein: CASSTLRGGELFF. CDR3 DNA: TGCGCCAGCAGCACGCTTCGGGGCGGGGAGCTGTTTTTT.

CDR3 residues: CASNFASSGANVLTF. CDR3 in DNA: TGTGCCAGCAACTTTGCCTCCTCTGGGGCCAACGTCCTGACTTTC. V gene TRBV2 combines with J gene TRBJ2-6; no reliable D call. Germline loops: CDR1 SNHLY, CDR2 FYNNEI. The CDR3 contains 15 residues. V lost 7 bases and J lost 0, with 10 bases in between.

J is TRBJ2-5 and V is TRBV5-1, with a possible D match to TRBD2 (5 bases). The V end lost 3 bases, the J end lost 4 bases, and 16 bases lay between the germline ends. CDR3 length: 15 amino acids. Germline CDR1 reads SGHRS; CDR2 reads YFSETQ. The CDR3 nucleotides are TGCGCCAGCAGCTCGATAAGCGGAATCCGAGAGACCCAGTACTTC. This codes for CASSSISGIRETQYF.

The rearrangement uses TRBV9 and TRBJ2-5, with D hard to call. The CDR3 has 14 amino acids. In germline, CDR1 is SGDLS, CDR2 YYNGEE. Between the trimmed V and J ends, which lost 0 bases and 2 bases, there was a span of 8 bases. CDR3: CASSVGSPQETQYF. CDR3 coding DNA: TGTGCCAGCAGCGTAGGTTCCCCACAAGAGACCCAGTACTTC.

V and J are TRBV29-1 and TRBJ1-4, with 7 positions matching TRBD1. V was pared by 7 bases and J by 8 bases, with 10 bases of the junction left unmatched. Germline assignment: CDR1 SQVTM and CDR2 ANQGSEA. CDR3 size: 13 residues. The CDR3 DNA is TGCAGCGCTGGGGACAGATGGGGGGAAAAACTGTTTTTT. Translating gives CSAGDRWGEKLFF.

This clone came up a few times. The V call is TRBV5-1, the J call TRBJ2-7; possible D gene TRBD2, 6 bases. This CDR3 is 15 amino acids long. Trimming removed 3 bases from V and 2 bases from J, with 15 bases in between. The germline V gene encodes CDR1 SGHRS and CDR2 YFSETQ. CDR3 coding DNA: TGCGCCAGCAGCTGGCGGGACGCGTTCACCTACGAGCAGTACTTC. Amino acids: CASSWRDAFTYEQYF. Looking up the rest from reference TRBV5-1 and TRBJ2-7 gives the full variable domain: KAGVTQTPRYLIKTRGQQVTLSCSPISGHRSVSWYQQTPGQGLQFLFEYFSETQRNKGNFPGRFSGRQFSNSRSEMNVSTLELGDSALYLCASSWRDAFTYEQYFGPGTRLTVT.

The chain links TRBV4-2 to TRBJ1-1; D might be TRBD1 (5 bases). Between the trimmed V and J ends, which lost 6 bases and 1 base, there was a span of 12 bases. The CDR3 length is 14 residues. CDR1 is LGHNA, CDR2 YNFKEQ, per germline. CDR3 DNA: TGTGCCAGCAGTCCGGGACTACAGAACACTGAAGCTTTCTTT. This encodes CASSPGLQNTEAFF.

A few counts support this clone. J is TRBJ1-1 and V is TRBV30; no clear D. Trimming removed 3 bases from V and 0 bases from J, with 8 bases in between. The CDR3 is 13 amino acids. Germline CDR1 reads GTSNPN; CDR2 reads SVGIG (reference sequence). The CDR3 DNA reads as TGTGCCTGGAGGGAGGCTATGAACACTGAAGCTTTCTTT. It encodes CAWREAMNTEAFF. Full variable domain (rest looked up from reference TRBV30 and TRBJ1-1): SQTIHQWPATLVQPVGSPLSLECTVEGTSNPNLYWYRQAAGRGLQLLFYSVGIGQISSEVPQNLSASRPQDRQFILSSKKLLLSDSGFYLCAWREAMNTEAFFGQGTRLTVV.

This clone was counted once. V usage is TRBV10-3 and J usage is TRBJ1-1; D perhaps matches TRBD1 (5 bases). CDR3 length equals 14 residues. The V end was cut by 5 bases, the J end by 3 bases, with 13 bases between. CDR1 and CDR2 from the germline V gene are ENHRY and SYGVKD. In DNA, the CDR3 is TGTGCCATCAGTCGAACCGGGGGTGACACTGAAGCTTTCTTT. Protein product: CAISRTGGDTEAFF.

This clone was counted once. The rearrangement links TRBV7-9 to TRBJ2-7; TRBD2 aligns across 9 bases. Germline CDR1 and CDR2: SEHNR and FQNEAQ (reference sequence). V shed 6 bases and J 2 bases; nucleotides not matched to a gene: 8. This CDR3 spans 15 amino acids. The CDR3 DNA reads TGTGCCAGCAGTAGTAGCGGGGGCCCTACCTACGAGCAGTACTTC. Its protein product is CASSSSGGPTYEQYF.

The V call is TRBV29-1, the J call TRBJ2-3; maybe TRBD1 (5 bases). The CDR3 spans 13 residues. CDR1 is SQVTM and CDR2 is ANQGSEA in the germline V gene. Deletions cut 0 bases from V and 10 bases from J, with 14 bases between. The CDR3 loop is CSVEDQGSPSQYF. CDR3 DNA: TGCAGCGTTGAAGATCAGGGCAGTCCCTCGCAGTATTTT.

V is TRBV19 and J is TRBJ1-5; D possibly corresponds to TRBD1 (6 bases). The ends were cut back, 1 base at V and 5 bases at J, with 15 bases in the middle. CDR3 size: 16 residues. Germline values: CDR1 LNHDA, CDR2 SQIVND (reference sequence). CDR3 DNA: TGTGCCAGTAGTATAGTTAGGGACATAGAGTATCAGCCCCAGCATTTT. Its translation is CASSIVRDIEYQPQHF.

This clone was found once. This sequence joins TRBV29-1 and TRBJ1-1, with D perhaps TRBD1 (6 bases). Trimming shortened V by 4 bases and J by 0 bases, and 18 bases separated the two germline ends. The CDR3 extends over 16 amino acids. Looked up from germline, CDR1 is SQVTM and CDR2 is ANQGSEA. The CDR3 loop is CSVGTAGVRMNTEAFF. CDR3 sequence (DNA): TGCAGCGTTGGGACCGCAGGGGTAAGAATGAACACTGAAGCTTTCTTT. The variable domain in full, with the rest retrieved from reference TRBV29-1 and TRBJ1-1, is SAVISQKPSRDICQRGTSLTIQCQVDSQVTMMFWYRQQPGQSLTLIATANQGSEATYESGFVIDKFPISRPNLTFSTLTVSNMSPEDSSIYLCSVGTAGVRMNTEAFFGQGTRLTVV.

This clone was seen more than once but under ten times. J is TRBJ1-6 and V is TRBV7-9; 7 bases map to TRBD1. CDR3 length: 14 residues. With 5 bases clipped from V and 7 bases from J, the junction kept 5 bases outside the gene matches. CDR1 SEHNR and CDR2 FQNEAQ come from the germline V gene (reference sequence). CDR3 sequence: CASSQGTANSPLHF. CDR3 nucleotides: TGTGCCAGCAGCCAAGGGACAGCGAATTCACCCCTCCACTTT.

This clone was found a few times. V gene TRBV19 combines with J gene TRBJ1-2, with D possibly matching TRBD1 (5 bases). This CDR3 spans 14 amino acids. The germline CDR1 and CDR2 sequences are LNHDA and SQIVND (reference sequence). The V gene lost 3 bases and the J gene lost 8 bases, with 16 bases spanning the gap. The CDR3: CASSILQGLEGYTF. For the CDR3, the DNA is TGTGCCAGTAGTATCCTCCAGGGATTGGAAGGCTACACCTTC.

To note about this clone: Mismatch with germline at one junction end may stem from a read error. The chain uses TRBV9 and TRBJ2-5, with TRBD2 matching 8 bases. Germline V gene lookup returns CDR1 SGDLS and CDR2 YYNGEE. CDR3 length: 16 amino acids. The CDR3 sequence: CASSTWGRGAEEAQYF. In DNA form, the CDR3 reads TGTGCCAGCAGCACCTGGGGGCGGGGGGCTGAAGAGGCCCAGTACTTC.

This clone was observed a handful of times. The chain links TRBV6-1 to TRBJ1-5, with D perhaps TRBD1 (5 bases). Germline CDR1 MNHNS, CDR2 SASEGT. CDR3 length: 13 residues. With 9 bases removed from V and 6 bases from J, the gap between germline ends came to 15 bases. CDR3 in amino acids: CASEAGRVQPQHF. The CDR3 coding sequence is TGTGCCAGTGAGGCGGGGCGAGTTCAGCCCCAGCATTTT.

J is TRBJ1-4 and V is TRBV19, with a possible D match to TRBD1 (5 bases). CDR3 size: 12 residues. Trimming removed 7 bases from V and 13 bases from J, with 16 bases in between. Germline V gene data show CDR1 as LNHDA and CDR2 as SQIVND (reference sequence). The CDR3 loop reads CASTPQGRGLFF. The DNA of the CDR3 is TGTGCCAGTACCCCCCAGGGAAGGGGACTGTTTTTT.

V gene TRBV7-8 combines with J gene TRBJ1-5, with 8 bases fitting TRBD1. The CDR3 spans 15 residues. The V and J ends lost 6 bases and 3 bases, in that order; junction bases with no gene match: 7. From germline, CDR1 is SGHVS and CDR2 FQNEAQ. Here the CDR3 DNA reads TGTGCCAGCAGTTCTCGGACAGGGCTCAATCAGCCCCAGCATTTT. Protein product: CASSSRTGLNQPQHF.